This T cell receptor (beta chain) was profiled in a study of blood T cell repertoires in COVID-19. In the study overall: PBMCs, B-cell-depleted T cells, or T cells provided the cDNA or gDNA that made up the material.

In germline, CDR1 is KGHSH, CDR2 LQKENI. The CDR3 consists of 13 residues. Trimming removed 1 base at V and 5 bases at J, with 6 bases between. In the study's own analysis: For nucleated cells, counts were estimated from reference gene primer amplification. Some clones are missing from TCRdb's copy, which holds only in-frame ones; the method was immunoSEQ multiplex PCR. D and trimming come from the DNA, and the V and J calls and clone size come from that table. Here the sample spans over 65,000 clones, 85% being singletons. This chain connects TRBV18 to TRBJ1-5, with D unresolved. The source material was peripheral blood. The clonotype comes from a man at least 80 years old with active or convalescent COVID-19. CDR3 sequence (DNA): TGTGCCAGCTCACCACAGCCCGATCAGCCCCAGCATTTT. Protein sequence: CASSPQPDQPQHF.